These 17 T cell receptor beta chains came from one sample sequenced in a study of cytomegalovirus exposure and HLA in healthy donors. Researchers ran the PCR with 60 Vbeta and 13 Jbeta primers. Data came from immunoSEQ multiplex PCR; TCRdb stores just in-frame clones and leaves some out. Of around 110,000 clones listed, 77% are singletons. Sequenced input: PBMCs. The receptor set was obtained from a male donor in good health and CMV-seronegative.

This clone was picked up a small number of times. The chain is built from TRBV10-1 and TRBJ2-3; 8 positions agree with TRBD2. V was pared by 3 bases and J by 5 bases, with 7 bases of the junction left unmatched. The CDR3 is 15 amino acids. The germline gives CDR1 WNHNN, CDR2 SYGVQD (reference sequence). The CDR3 region has the DNA TGCGCCAGCAGTGATAGCGGGGTAGCTCAAGATACGCAGTATTTT. It is translated as CASSDSGVAQDTQYF.

As DNA, the CDR3 is TGTGCCAGCAGCTTAGTCTCCGGGGATGAGCAGTTCTTC. The encoded protein is CASSLVSGDEQFF. The V gene is TRBV7-6, the J gene TRBJ2-1, with a tentative D call TRBD2 (5 bases). Trimming took 1 base from V and 8 from J, leaving 9 bases between them. Germline-derived CDR1 and CDR2 are SGHVS and FNYEAQ. The CDR3 extends over 13 amino acids. Using reference TRBV7-6 and TRBJ2-1 for the parts outside the CDR3, the full variable domain is GAGVSQSPRYKVTKRGQDVALRCDPISGHVSLYWYRQALGQGPEFLTYFNYEAQQDKSGLPNDRFSAERPEGSISTLTIQRTEQRDSAMYRCASSLVSGDEQFFGPGTRLTVL.

V is TRBV15 and J is TRBJ2-2; 8 nucleotides agree with TRBD2. Germline V lookup: CDR1 LNHNV, CDR2 YYDKDF (reference sequence). The junction had 11 bases not matched to a gene; V was cut back by 1 base and J by 13 bases. The CDR3 contains 15 residues. In nucleotides, the CDR3 is TGTGCCACCAGCAGAGTGGGTAGCGGGGACGGTGGGCTGTTTTTT. It translates to CATSRVGSGDGGLFF.

This clone appeared a few times. The chain uses TRBV6-5 and TRBJ1-1, with D possibly being TRBD1 (6 bases). CDR1 is MNHEY, CDR2 SVGAGI, per germline. The CDR3 totals 12 residues. Trimming removed 8 bases from V and 10 bases from J, with 17 bases in between. In nucleotides, the CDR3 is TGTGCCAGCGTGGGTGGGGGCGGTGTAGCTTTCTTT. Translated, it gives CASVGGGGVAFF.

The chain is built from TRBV4-1 and TRBJ2-2; weak D call: TRBD1 (6 bases). This CDR3 contains 16 residues. The germline V gene has CDR1 MGHRA and CDR2 YSYEKL. The V end lost 3 bases, the J end lost 0 bases, and 11 bases lay between the germline ends. As DNA, the CDR3 is TGCGCCAGCAGCCAGTGGACAGACGCGAACACCGGGGAGCTGTTTTTT. Translated, it gives CASSQWTDANTGELFF.

The chain is built from TRBV6-1 and TRBJ1-2; a possible D gene is TRBD1 (6 bases). The CDR3 spans 12 residues. V lost 7 bases, J lost 6 bases, and 12 bases lay in between. Germline V lookup: CDR1 MNHNS, CDR2 SASEGT. DNA of the CDR3: TGTGCCAGCACTAGACGGGACAATGGCTACACCTTC. Translating it yields CASTRRDNGYTF.

The chain carries TRBV30 and TRBJ2-2; tentatively, D is TRBD1 (5 bases). V dropped 4 bases and J dropped 7 bases, with 13 bases sitting between them. This CDR3 comprises 13 residues. Germline CDR1 and CDR2: GTSNPN and SVGIG (reference sequence). CDR3 DNA sequence: TGTGCCTGGACCCGGACAATCTACGGGGAGCTGTTTTTT. This sequence encodes CAWTRTIYGELFF.

In DNA, the CDR3 is TGCGCCAGCAGCGGAGGACAGGGGTTAGATACGCAGTATTTT. It yields the protein CASSGGQGLDTQYF. The rearrangement links TRBV5-1 to TRBJ2-3; 9 nucleotides agree with TRBD1. The CDR3 covers 14 residues. After removal of 4 bases from V and 5 bases from J, the junction contained 5 bases not matched to a gene. CDR1 and CDR2 from the germline V gene are SGHRS and YFSETQ.

The table lists this clone with a few counts. The CDR3 loop is CASSPTGGYEKLFF. CDR3 nucleotide sequence: TGTGCCAGTAGTCCGACAGGGGGCTATGAAAAACTGTTTTTT. The gene calls are TRBV19 and TRBJ1-4; 10 positions match TRBD1. The CDR3 extends over 14 amino acids. The J segment lost 6 bases and the V segment lost 5 bases, leaving 3 bases of the junction unmatched. Germline loops: CDR1 LNHDA, CDR2 SQIVND (reference sequence). The full variable domain, with the rest looked up from reference TRBV19 and TRBJ1-4, is DGGITQSPKYLFRKEGQNVTLSCEQNLNHDAMYWYRQDPGQGLRLIYYSQIVNDFQKGDIAEGYSVSREKKESFPLTVTSAQKNPTAFYLCASSPTGGYEKLFFGSGTQLSVL.

This sequence joins TRBV11-2 and TRBJ2-5; TRBD2 might be the D (7 bases). Germline CDR1 SGHAT, CDR2 FQNNGV. The CDR3 extends over 16 amino acids. Trimming cost V 0 bases and J 1 base, with 12 bases left between them. As DNA, the CDR3 is TGTGCCAGCAGCTTAGAGGGGGGGGCCATCCAAGAGACCCAGTACTTC. Translating gives CASSLEGGAIQETQYF.

V usage is TRBV7-6 and J usage is TRBJ1-1; TRBD1 matches 11 bases. J was trimmed by 0 bases and V by 1 base; bases with no gene match: 4. The CDR3 totals 17 residues. Per germline, CDR1 SGHVS and CDR2 FNYEAQ. The CDR3: CASSLVGTGGLNTEAFF. The CDR3 coding sequence is TGTGCCAGCAGCTTAGTCGGGACAGGGGGTTTGAACACTGAAGCTTTCTTT.

The chain has TRBV28 and TRBJ2-7, with D perhaps TRBD1 (6 bases). V lost 8 bases to trimming and J lost 1 base, with 12 bases between them. The CDR3 extends over 13 amino acids. The germline CDR1 and CDR2 sequences are MDHEN and SYDVKM. The CDR3 here is CASGNRDSYEQYF. The CDR3 DNA sequence: TGTGCCAGCGGCAACAGGGATTCCTACGAGCAGTACTTC.

The count of this clone is one. The chain joins TRBV19 to TRBJ2-7, with a weak D call TRBD1 (5 bases). Between the trimmed V and J ends, which lost 4 bases and 7 bases, there was a span of 17 bases. The germline V gene encodes CDR1 LNHDA and CDR2 SQIVND (reference sequence). CDR3 size: 14 residues. Written as DNA, the CDR3 is TGTGCCAGTAGTAGATACTTAGGGGCGTGGGAGCAGTACTTC. Amino acids: CASSRYLGAWEQYF.

This rearrangement joins TRBV29-1 to TRBJ2-7, with 7 bases that match TRBD1. Unmatched junction bases numbered 18, after V lost 7 bases and J lost 0 bases. CDR3 length: 17 amino acids. The germline V gene encodes CDR1 SQVTM and CDR2 ANQGSEA. For the CDR3, the DNA is TGCAGCGCTTTAGGGGGCCATGGACTGGAAAACTCCTACGAGCAGTACTTC. As protein: CSALGGHGLENSYEQYF.

This sequence joins TRBV5-1 and TRBJ2-7; D is ambiguous. The germline gives CDR1 SGHRS, CDR2 YFSETQ. The CDR3 totals 13 residues. V dropped 2 bases and J dropped 5 bases, with 11 bases sitting between them. The DNA for the CDR3 is TGCGCCAGCAGCTTCGAGCGTAGGAACGAGCAGTACTTC. Amino acids: CASSFERRNEQYF.

CDR3 residues: CASSYSTGPGQPQHF. In DNA form, the CDR3 reads TGTGCCAGCAGTTACTCGACAGGACCGGGCCAGCCCCAGCATTTT. The chain has TRBV6-5 and TRBJ1-5; possibly TRBD1 for D (6 bases). Looked up from germline, CDR1 is MNHEY and CDR2 is SVGAGI. The length of the CDR3 is 15 residues. Trimming took off 0 bases at V and 7 bases at J, with 13 bases between the two ends.

The V and J genes are TRBV20-1 and TRBJ2-7; D gene ambiguous. The germline CDR1 and CDR2 sequences are DFQATT and SNEGSKA (reference sequence). This CDR3 is 11 amino acids long. V lost 5 bases to trimming and J lost 3 bases, with 8 bases between them. The CDR3 here is CSAQISYEQYF. The CDR3 bases are TGCAGTGCTCAAATTAGCTACGAGCAGTACTTC.